Listed below are T cell receptor beta chains from one sample, sequenced in a study of T-cell reconstitution after alpha-beta-depleted transplantation in children. TCRdb ran MiXCR on the PCR reads and lists one entry per CDR3 protein. This sample has about 980,000 distinct CDR3 sequences, with about 26% found just once. The sample consisted of PBMCs, mostly from graft donor cells, taken 360 days after TCRalphabeta/CD19-depleted stem cell transplant. The receptors stem from a boy younger than two who had a stem cell transplant for SCID, so the T cells may come from the graft donor. CDR3s include the opening cysteine and the closing phenylalanine or tryptophan. The D gene is left open where the match is weak. Size is stated for part of the rows, as once, few or many counts, or as a class when the clone is expanded.

v_call | clone_size | d_call | cdr3_aa
TRBV12-3/TRBV12-4 | . | . | CASSLEITYEQYF
TRBV15 | . | TRBD1 | CATSSDRGSYNEQFF
TRBV6-5 | few | TRBD2 | CASSYSLAVSYEQYF
TRBV2 | . | TRBD1 | CASRRTGAEKLFF
TRBV18 | many | . | CASSPLGTGNTGELFF
TRBV5-1 | few | . | CASSLAGRVNIQYF
TRBV7-8 | . | . | CASRSLAYEQYF
TRBV6-1 | many | . | CASSEQPRIQYF
TRBV2 | . | . | CASSSSRKTGEGNIQYF
TRBV5-1 | . | . | CASSPGDRLLGTNIQYF
TRBV20-1 | . | TRBD1 | CSASPWDSYSNQPQHF
TRBV12-3/TRBV12-4 | few | . | CASSSDTSLNEKLFF
TRBV5-1 | . | TRBD1 | CASSGQGTGKNIQYF
TRBV29-1 | . | TRBD1 | CSVQPGDRVGEQYF
TRBV20-1 | once | . | CSARARGVYVYEQYF
TRBV4-2 | . | . | CASSQGFTGSEQYF
TRBV3-1 | few | TRBD2 | CASSRPGGETQYF
TRBV10-3 | . | . | CAIKGGSDDGELFF
TRBV6-1 | few | . | CASTRRGGTGELFF
TRBV9 | many | . | CASSVAPAADTQYF
TRBV12-3/TRBV12-4 | few | . | CASSSRGDKSEPQHF
TRBV9 | few | . | CASSAQRDALGEQYF
TRBV27 | . | . | CASTMQWGARDTEAFF
TRBV13 | . | . | CASSYAGRSEEQYF
TRBV7-2 | . | . | CASSFPDMNTGELFF
TRBV28 | . | . | CASSSEGSSLYEQYF
TRBV18 | . | . | CASSRGNPYNEQFF
TRBV20-1 | few | TRBD2 | CSARSGGASYEQYF
TRBV9 | . | TRBD1 | CASSVSGGGYEQYF
TRBV12-3/TRBV12-4 | few | . | CASSLRAGVRTEAFF
TRBV20-1 | . | TRBD2 | CSARGTSGGADTQYF
TRBV5-5 | . | . | CASSFSTDRITYEQYF
TRBV20-1 | . | . | CSARSPGFTFF
TRBV4-1 | few | TRBD1 | CASSQDFGQVFLNYGYTF
TRBV2 | . | TRBD1 | CASSGQVGAYEQYF
TRBV15 | . | . | CATSRDKVSYEQYF
TRBV5-1 | . | . | CASSLARGANTEAFF
TRBV30 | few | . | CACHIQVHTEAFF
TRBV20-1 | . | . | CSAGGRNEAFF
TRBV5-1 | . | . | CASSLVPPSSSGNTIYF
TRBV10-3 | . | TRBD2 | CAISESSGLARDTQYF
TRBV18 | . | . | CASSPYEVPGKTQYF
TRBV28 | few | . | CASSPRGDYYEQYF
TRBV7-2 | . | TRBD2 | CASSTLRRGFTDTQYF
TRBV20-1 | few | . | CSAREGWEGTTEAFF
TRBV7-2 | . | TRBD1 | CASSKGTVSNTQYF
TRBV27 | . | . | CASSYGGARGYTF
TRBV12-3/TRBV12-4 | . | TRBD2 | CASSLAGLAGRNEQFF